Included here is one T cell receptor (beta chain) sequence, with context. The germline V gene has CDR1 MNHEY and CDR2 SMNVEV (reference sequence). Deletions cut 7 bases from V and 4 bases from J, with 16 bases between. CDR3 size: 14 residues. This sample is part of a study of blood T cell repertoires in COVID-19. The repertoire was sequenced with immunoSEQ multiplex PCR; TCRdb's copy has only in-frame clones and lacks some. The repertoire holds about 140,000 clones, around 86% seen once, with around 1.5% in the top ten. The sample comprised peripheral blood. This TCR was recovered from a human donor in a cohort sampled during active COVID-19. The rearrangement links TRBV27 to TRBJ2-5, with D possibly being TRBD1 (6 bases). The CDR3, as DNA: TGTGCCAGCAATGCCCTGGGGGCAGGAGAGACCCAGTACTTC. It specifies CASNALGAGETQYF.